The entry that follows covers one TCR beta chain sequence. CDR3-region Arm-PCR and iRepertoire HTBI primers produced the TCR beta libraries. TCRdb reanalysed the multiplex PCR reads using MiXCR and keeps one entry per CDR3 protein. Found here are about 540,000 distinct CDR3 sequences, about 13% of them singletons; the top ten hold 8% to 10%. The CDR3 spans 15 residues. Germline CDR1 is SGHDT and CDR2 is YYEEEE. Germline trimming cut 2 bases from V and 6 bases from J; bases unmatched to any gene: 10. This specimen belongs to a study of regulatory T cells in long-lasting Graves disease. Time point defined: newly diagnosed GD, antithyroid drugs for less than 3 months. TCR sequences were obtained from RNA taken from PBMCs. These records were also assigned to another study, of T cells in Graves' hyperthyroidism and ophthalmopathy.

V is TRBV5-6 and J is TRBJ2-5, with TRBD1 matching over 7 bases. Sequencing was performed on peripheral blood mononuclear cells (PBMCs), taken at new diagnosis, from a patient treated with antithyroid drugs. The clonotype was recovered from a man in his thirties or forties with Graves disease. The CDR3 protein is CASSFRDRIRKTQYF. CDR3 bases: TGTGCCAGCAGCTTCCGGGACAGAATCAGGAAGACCCAGTACTTC.